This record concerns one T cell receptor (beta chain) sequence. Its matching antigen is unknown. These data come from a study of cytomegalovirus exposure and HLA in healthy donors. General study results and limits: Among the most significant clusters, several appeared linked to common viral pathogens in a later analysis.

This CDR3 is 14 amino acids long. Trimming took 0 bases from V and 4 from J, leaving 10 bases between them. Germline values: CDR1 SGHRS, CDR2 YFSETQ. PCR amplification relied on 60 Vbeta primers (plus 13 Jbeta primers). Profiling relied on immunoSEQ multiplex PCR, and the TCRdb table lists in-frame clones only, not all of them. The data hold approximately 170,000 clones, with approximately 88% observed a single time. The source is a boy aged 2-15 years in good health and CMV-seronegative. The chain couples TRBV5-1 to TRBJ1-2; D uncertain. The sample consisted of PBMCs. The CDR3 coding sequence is TGCGCCAGCAGCTTGGTTTCCTTACTCTATGGCTACACCTTC. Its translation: CASSLVSLLYGYTF.